This T cell receptor (beta chain) was recorded in a study of cytomegalovirus exposure and HLA in healthy donors. Study findings and constraints: From TCR beta sequences, most subjects' HLA-A and HLA-B alleles were reportedly predicted accurately. As a later analysis revealed, the rate of TCR association differed by HLA locus, with DRB1 most and HLA-C fewest.

Only one count was recorded for this clone. Its antigen is unknown. Researchers ran the PCR with 60 Vbeta and 13 Jbeta primers. Measured with immunoSEQ multiplex PCR; TCRdb has only the in-frame clones, and not every one. The sample holds 130,000 or so clones; around 9% are singletons and the top ten take 5% to 6%. This CDR3 has 14 residues. Germline V gene sequence: CDR1 MNHEY, CDR2 SMNVEV (reference sequence). V lost 4 bases and J 5 bases, leaving 14 bases between the germline ends. This receptor was obtained from a man in his forties in good health and CMV-seronegative. Sequencing input: PBMCs. J is TRBJ1-1 and V is TRBV27, with a tentative D call TRBD1 (6 bases). CDR3 protein: CASSSGKGGTEAFF. In DNA form, the CDR3 reads TGTGCCAGCAGTTCCGGGAAAGGGGGAACTGAAGCTTTCTTT.